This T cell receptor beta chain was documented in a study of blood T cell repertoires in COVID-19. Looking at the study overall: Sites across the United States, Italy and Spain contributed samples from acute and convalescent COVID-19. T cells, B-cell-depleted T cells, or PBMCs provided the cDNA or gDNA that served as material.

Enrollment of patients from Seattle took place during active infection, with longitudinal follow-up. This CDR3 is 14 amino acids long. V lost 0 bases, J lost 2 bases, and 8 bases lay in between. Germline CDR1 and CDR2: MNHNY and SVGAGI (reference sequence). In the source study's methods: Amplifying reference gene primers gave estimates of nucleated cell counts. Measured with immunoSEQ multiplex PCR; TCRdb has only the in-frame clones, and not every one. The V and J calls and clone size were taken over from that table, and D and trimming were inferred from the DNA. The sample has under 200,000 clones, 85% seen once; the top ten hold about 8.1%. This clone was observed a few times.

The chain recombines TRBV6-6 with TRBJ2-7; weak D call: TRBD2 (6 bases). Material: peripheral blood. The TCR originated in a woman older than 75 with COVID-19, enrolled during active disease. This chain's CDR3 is CASSYSGGTYEQYF. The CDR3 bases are TGTGCCAGCAGTTACTCTGGGGGGACCTACGAGCAGTACTTC.